What follows are 13 T cell receptor beta chains derived from one specimen sequenced in a study of blood T cell repertoires in COVID-19. This table comes from immunoSEQ multiplex PCR, and its TCRdb copy is limited to in-frame clones, with some not included. Of 400,000 or so clones in the sample, around 90% were seen once. Sample: peripheral blood. These receptors all stem from a human donor in a cohort sampled during active COVID-19.

This rearrangement joins TRBV10-2 to TRBJ2-3; the match to TRBD2 covers 14 bases. V lost 6 bases, J lost 5 bases, and 4 bases stayed unmatched. Germline V gene data show CDR1 as WSHSY and CDR2 as SAAADI. The CDR3 totals 15 residues. The DNA for the CDR3 is TGCGCCAGCAGGCCCGGACTAGCGGGAGGAGATACGCAGTATTTT. This gives the protein CASRPGLAGGDTQYF.

The chain joins TRBV6-5 to TRBJ1-1; D is possibly TRBD1 (6 bases). Trimming shortened V by 7 bases and J by 0 bases, and 15 bases separated the two germline ends. Germline values: CDR1 MNHEY, CDR2 SVGAGI. The CDR3 is 15 amino acids. The CDR3 loop reads CASKLTGTMNTEAFF. The CDR3 bases are TGTGCCAGCAAGCTTACAGGGACTATGAACACTGAAGCTTTCTTT.

This clone was detected a few times. V usage is TRBV30 and J usage is TRBJ2-1; the match to TRBD2 covers 10 bases. The CDR3 contains 16 residues. With 0 bases clipped from V and 7 bases from J, the junction kept 9 bases outside the gene matches. CDR1 is GTSNPN, CDR2 SVGIG, per germline (reference sequence). The chain's CDR3 is CAWSVQWVAGGNEQFF. DNA of the CDR3: TGTGCCTGGAGTGTACAGTGGGTAGCGGGGGGTAATGAGCAGTTCTTC.

As to this clone: The sample holds other DNA sequences that translate to the same CDR3. The chain recombines TRBV5-1 with TRBJ2-6, with D possibly TRBD1 on 5 matching bases. Germline V lookup: CDR1 SGHRS, CDR2 YFSETQ. Deletions cut 0 bases from V and 2 bases from J, with 6 bases between. The CDR3 loop spans 15 amino acids. CDR3 sequence (DNA): TGCGCCAGCAGCTTGGCAGGGACTGGGGCCAACGTCCTGACTTTC. Amino acid sequence: CASSLAGTGANVLTF.

J is TRBJ1-4 and V is TRBV6-1; D not resolved. The CDR3 spans 15 residues. V lost 0 bases and J 11 bases, leaving 16 bases between the germline ends. Germline V gene data show CDR1 as MNHNS and CDR2 as SASEGT. The CDR3 reads CASSEAAGHLPKLFF. The DNA of the CDR3 is TGTGCCAGCAGTGAAGCGGCAGGTCATTTACCCAAACTGTTTTTT.

The chain recombines TRBV2 with TRBJ1-1; the D is unclear. CDR3 size: 17 residues. V was shortened by 4 bases and J by 0 bases, with 18 bases between the two germline ends. Per the germline V gene, CDR1 is SNHLY and CDR2 is FYNNEI. As DNA, the CDR3 is TGTGCCAGCAGTGGGTACCTTCGGGTTGAGGTGAACACTGAAGCTTTCTTT. This codes for CASSGYLRVEVNTEAFF.

The chain combines TRBV5-1 with TRBJ2-7; D unclear. The CDR3 runs 13 residues. V lost 5 bases, J lost 5 bases, and 14 bases lay in between. Per the germline V gene, CDR1 is SGHRS and CDR2 is YFSETQ. The CDR3 DNA sequence: TGCGCCAGCAGACCTACGGGTTGGGACGAGCAGTACTTC. This translates into CASRPTGWDEQYF.

This clone appeared a single time. CDR3 region: CATSRDTQGGYGYTF. In nucleotides, the CDR3 is TGTGCCACCAGCAGAGATACGCAGGGGGGCTATGGCTACACCTTC. The chain employs TRBV15 and TRBJ1-2; 7 nucleotides agree with TRBD1. Losses at the gene ends were 0 bases for V and 4 bases for J; bases not matched to a gene: 5. From germline, CDR1 is LNHNV and CDR2 YYDKDF (reference sequence). This CDR3 contains 15 residues.

V gene TRBV7-2 combines with J gene TRBJ1-5; unclear D gene. The CDR3 is made up of 14 amino acids. Trimming left V 3 bases short and J 6 bases short, with 12 bases between. In germline, CDR1 is SGHTA, CDR2 FQGNSA. The CDR3 spells CASSFLGETQPQHF. The CDR3 nucleotides read TGTGCCAGCAGCTTCCTCGGGGAAACTCAGCCCCAGCATTTT.

The rearrangement uses TRBV5-4 and TRBJ2-1; 8 nucleotides agree with TRBD2. The CDR3 spans 16 residues. Looked up from germline, CDR1 is SGHNT and CDR2 is YYREEE (reference sequence). Trimming cost V 0 bases and J 1 base; bases outside gene matches: 3. In DNA form, the CDR3 reads TGTGCCAGCAGCTTGGGGACTAGCAAGTCCTACAATGAGCAGTTCTTC. It encodes CASSLGTSKSYNEQFF.

The genes are TRBV11-2 and TRBJ2-7, with TRBD1 as a possible D gene (6 bases). The length of the CDR3 is 17 residues. V was shortened by 5 bases and J by 2 bases, with 22 bases between the two germline ends. The germline V gene has CDR1 SGHAT and CDR2 FQNNGV. This CDR3 is CASSPNQYLGQTYEQYF. The CDR3 DNA reads as TGTGCCAGCAGCCCCAACCAATACCTCGGACAGACCTACGAGCAGTACTTC.

The chain recombines TRBV1 with TRBJ2-7; the table's D call of TRBD2 was not tested on the DNA. TRBV1 counts as a pseudogene. The CDR3 length is 16 residues. Written as DNA, the CDR3 is TGCACCAGCAGCCAAGAGTCGGGGGGATTTACCTACGAGCAGTACTTC. Its protein is CTSSQESGGFTYEQYF.

The sample holds one count of this clone. The chain carries TRBV2 and TRBJ1-1; no clear D gene. Trimming stripped 6 bases from V and 0 bases from J, with 8 bases between. The CDR3 has 13 residues. Germline V gene lookup returns CDR1 SNHLY and CDR2 FYNNEI. CDR3 amino acids: CASSRGMNTEAFF. The CDR3 nucleotides read TGTGCCAGCAGCCGAGGGATGAACACTGAAGCTTTCTTT.